What follows is one T cell receptor beta chain and its context. This record belongs to a study of T-cell reconstitution after alpha-beta-depleted transplantation in children. A library of TCRbeta sequences, prepared with unique molecular identifiers, was generated. TCRdb analysed the PCR reads with MiXCR anew, one entry per CDR3 protein. Among about 500,000 distinct CDR3 sequences listed, about 33% were seen once. This sequence was found in a human donor who donated a stem cell graft to a child with aplastic anemia. The source was PBMCs from the stem cell graft donor, collected from the stem cell graft.

The CDR3 reads CASGGMRGNTEAFF. The CDR3 DNA sequence: TGTGCCAGCGGAGGGATGAGAGGAAACACTGAAGCTTTCTTT. The chain combines TRBV28 with TRBJ1-1, with D hard to call. From germline, CDR1 is MDHEN and CDR2 SYDVKM. CDR3 length: 14 amino acids. V lost 8 bases to trimming and J lost 2 bases, with 15 bases between them.